This entry describes one T cell receptor beta chain. Its antigen is unknown. Qualities for individual bases were not recorded, and no much larger clone is one base off. These data belong to a study of T cells in Graves' hyperthyroidism and ophthalmopathy (dated by TCRdb to the late 2010s). Concerning the study at large: Peripheral blood was collected at initial diagnosis, before any treatment. In roughly six Graves' hyperthyroidism patients, the study also compared T-cell repertoires from thyroid tissue with T-cell repertoires from blood. A discovery cohort of around 98 patients, fewer than 50 with Graves' ophthalmopathy and 55 to 60 with stable Graves' hyperthyroidism, was used to find distinguishing TCR V-J signatures. Once sampling was done, hyperthyroidism patients were given methimazole at a starting dose of 30 mg daily, whereas ophthalmopathy patients were given high-dose intravenous methylprednisolone. Prospective prediction of ophthalmopathy was tested in an independent validation cohort of under 20 hyperthyroidism patients and some 17 patients who later progressed to ophthalmopathy. TCR Vbeta CDR3 sequencing of approximately 140 peripheral blood samples (roughly 41 ophthalmopathy, approximately 80 hyperthyroidism and approximately 17 progressor patients) is reported in the paper. For training and testing, the 100 or so patients in the discovery cohort were randomly divided in a 7:3 ratio. The research as a whole found: Most expanded thyroid clonotypes (frequency above 0.001) were also found in blood, which suggests that blood repertoires may mirror thyroid immune responses. During validation, the model predicted progression to ophthalmopathy a median of around 6 months ahead of onset, with almost 71% sensitivity and less than 85% specificity. No statistical method was used to fix the sample size in advance, and group allocation was not hidden from the investigators. In cross-validation, a model built on a 13 V-J signature told ophthalmopathy apart from stable hyperthyroidism with under 90% sensitivity and around 84% specificity, and in testing the same model reached 80%/75%.

The CDR3 sequence holds 14 residues, the cysteine and phenylalanine included. CDR3 DNA is the only sequence kept; it has 42 bases, read in frame from the first base. Looking up the germline V gene yields CDR1 MNHNS and CDR2 SASEGT. Trimming takes 6 bases from V and 2 bases from J, and the germline ends sit 13 bases apart. Amplification of TCR beta CDR3 regions was carried out from RNA transcripts. The first round of RT-PCR for the TCR CDR3 was performed with the HTBI primer set and the Qiagen OneStep RT-PCR kit. Libraries were constructed in a second round of multiplex PCR, after which size selection and purification were carried out. The libraries were sequenced on an Illumina HiSeq2000 using paired-end 100 bp reads. The study's processing was this. SOAPnuke was used to process the raw data, throwing out any read that contained adapters or uncalled bases, had a mean Phred below 15, or lacked an exact constant-primer or identifier match. High-quality paired reads were merged using COPE v1.2.5, and each unique nucleotide sequence was defined as a clonotype. MiTCR v1.1 was used to align clonotypes to the IMGT TRBV, TRBD and TRBJ reference segments. Analysis was restricted to V-J combinations with a frequency above 0.0001, which covered just over 98% of repertoires. A TCS score was defined as the ratio between F50 (clonal expansion) and ExV (chaos), using BLOSUM62-based TCRdist between CDR3 peptides within each V-J. Welch's t-statistics and random forest reduced roughly 500 V-J features to 13, which were used in a naive Bayes classifier (R e1071). TCRdb applied fastp at Q25 and MiXCR to the public reads, then kept only in-frame beta chains. Every entry covers one CDR3 protein and lists the most common genes and DNA from its rows. The V and J calls follow TCRdb's processing rather than the paper's. This sample is represented by 350,000 to 500,000 distinct CDR3 sequences; approximately 14% of them were singletons. About 5% of the sample comes from the top ten.

Stable Graves' hyperthyroidism was defined as the absence of progression to ophthalmopathy over 18 months of follow-up. The hyperthyroidism patients were between 18 and 65 years old and newly diagnosed, with a disease duration of less than 2 months. Patients with uncontrolled infections, other autoimmune diseases, pregnancy or lactation were excluded. Diagnoses were established on the basis of clinical symptoms, serum thyroxine and TRAb, thyroid ultrasound, and orbital computed tomography. PBMCs were isolated from approximately 10 ml of fresh peripheral blood by Ficoll-Paque density gradient centrifugation. Total RNA was extracted with Trizol reagent, and quality was checked on an Agilent 2100 Bioanalyzer.

The specimen was blood. The V gene is TRBV6-1 and the J gene is TRBJ1-1; the D gene is perhaps TRBD1, from 5 matching bases. The origin of this receptor is a woman aged 18-29 years with Graves' hyperthyroidism. The DNA is as follows: TGTGCCAGCAGACCCTTCAGGGATAACACTGAAGCTTTCTTT. This translates into CASRPFRDNTEAFF.